The 22 T cell receptor beta chains below come from one sample, sequenced in a study of persistence of HIV-infected CD4 T cells. The antigens these receptors bind are not known. Cells were stimulated with CMV-infected fibroblast lysates at about 9.4 ug/mL. CD40L-negative CD69-negative CD45RO-high memory CD4+ T cells were sorted as populations depleted of antigen-responding cells. Sequencing used immunoSEQ version 4 in survey mode. Libraries were prepared by immunoSEQ multiplex PCR; TCRdb keeps only in-frame clonotypes and omits some of them. Found here are fewer than 30,000 clones, 82% of them singletons; the top ten hold about 4.5%. The sequences come from CD4+ T cells sorted from PBMCs after approximately 19-hour stimulation, collected from a patient who received antiretroviral therapy. These receptors all come from an adult man with HIV who was CMV-seropositive.

V gene TRBV5-4 combines with J gene TRBJ2-4; either TRBD1 or TRBD2 may supply D (5 bases each). Trimming left V 0 bases short and J 1 base short, with 5 bases between. CDR3 size: 14 residues. Germline loops: CDR1 SGHNT, CDR2 YYREEE (reference sequence). The CDR3 sequence: CASSLGGAKNIQYF. The CDR3 nucleotides read TGTGCCAGCAGCTTGGGGGGGGCCAAAAACATTCAGTACTTC.

The chain is built from TRBV2 and TRBJ2-1, with D unclear. The CDR3 is 15 residues long. The germline gives CDR1 SNHLY, CDR2 FYNNEI. The V gene lost 0 bases and the J gene lost 8 bases, with 14 bases spanning the gap. CDR3 sequence (DNA): TGTGCCAGCAGTGAAGCCGGGCCAAGGGCGCATGAGCAGTTCTTC. Translated, it gives CASSEAGPRAHEQFF.

V gene TRBV4-1 combines with J gene TRBJ1-2; a weak D match, TRBD1 (5 bases). The CDR3 runs to 16 residues. Germline V gives CDR1 MGHRA, CDR2 YSYEKL. Trimming took off 0 bases at V and 4 bases at J, with 15 bases between the two ends. The CDR3 DNA sequence: TGCGCCAGCAGCCAAGATCGAGCAGGGTCCCCCTATGGCTACACCTTC. This codes for CASSQDRAGSPYGYTF.

The V call is TRBV5-1, the J call TRBJ1-2; 11 nucleotides align to TRBD1. The V gene's germline CDR1 is SGHRS and CDR2 YFSETQ. V dropped 2 bases and J dropped 8; count of bases not matched to a gene: 8. The CDR3 is 15 residues long. For the CDR3, the DNA is TGCGCCAGCAGCTTCGACGGGACAGGGGGAAGGGGCTACACCTTC. Protein product: CASSFDGTGGRGYTF. Full variable domain (outside the CDR3, taken from reference TRBV5-1 and TRBJ1-2): KAGVTQTPRYLIKTRGQQVTLSCSPISGHRSVSWYQQTPGQGLQFLFEYFSETQRNKGNFPGRFSGRQFSNSRSEMNVSTLELGDSALYLCASSFDGTGGRGYTFGSGTRLTVV.

The CDR3 loop reads CSVQSGQGRAFF. The CDR3 region has the DNA TGCAGCGTCCAGTCGGGACAGGGAAGGGCTTTCTTT. This chain joins TRBV29-1 and TRBJ1-1, with 9 bases that match TRBD1. The trim removed 6 bases at V and 11 bases at J, leaving 10 bases unmatched. The CDR3 is made up of 12 amino acids. Per the germline V gene, CDR1 is SQVTM and CDR2 is ANQGSEA.

The chain links TRBV19 to TRBJ1-1; D is perhaps TRBD1 (5 bases). V lost 7 bases, J lost 4 bases, and 13 bases lay in between. The CDR3 is made up of 13 amino acids. In germline, CDR1 is LNHDA, CDR2 SQIVND (reference sequence). The CDR3 DNA is TGTGCCAGTATTAGCAGGGCAGGCACTGAAGCTTTCTTT. Translated: CASISRAGTEAFF.

V and J are TRBV5-1 and TRBJ2-3; D remains unclear. CDR1 SGHRS and CDR2 YFSETQ come from the germline V gene. The CDR3 runs 15 residues. V lost 2 bases, J lost 1 base, and 11 bases lay in between. The CDR3 here is CASSLVVGGTDTQYF. Here the CDR3 DNA reads TGCGCCAGCAGCTTAGTAGTGGGCGGCACAGATACGCAGTATTTT. The whole variable domain, remainder taken from reference TRBV5-1 and TRBJ2-3, is KAGVTQTPRYLIKTRGQQVTLSCSPISGHRSVSWYQQTPGQGLQFLFEYFSETQRNKGNFPGRFSGRQFSNSRSEMNVSTLELGDSALYLCASSLVVGGTDTQYFGPGTRLTVL.

J is TRBJ2-3 and V is TRBV9, with 7 bases aligning to TRBD2. The CDR3 runs 14 residues. With 0 bases clipped from V and 5 bases from J, the junction kept 3 bases outside the gene matches. Germline V gene sequence: CDR1 SGDLS, CDR2 YYNGEE. The CDR3 here is CASSVAGGGDTQYF. The CDR3 coding sequence is TGTGCCAGCAGCGTAGCGGGGGGTGGAGATACGCAGTATTTT. Combining the CDR3 with reference TRBV9 and TRBJ2-3 gives the whole variable domain DSGVTQTPKHLITATGQRVTLRCSPRSGDLSVYWYQQSLDQGLQFLIQYYNGEERAKGNILERFSAQQFPDLHSELNLSSLELGDSALYFCASSVAGGGDTQYFGPGTRLTVL.

J is TRBJ1-6 and V is TRBV19; D possibly corresponds to TRBD1 (5 bases). Germline assignment: CDR1 LNHDA and CDR2 SQIVND (reference sequence). With 6 bases removed from V and 5 bases from J, the gap between germline ends came to 14 bases. The CDR3 sequence is 15 residues long. The chain's CDR3 is CASSRVQGDNSPLHF. CDR3 sequence (DNA): TGTGCCAGTAGCCGTGTCCAGGGCGATAATTCACCCCTCCACTTT. The variable domain in full, completed from reference TRBV19 and TRBJ1-6, reads DGGITQSPKYLFRKEGQNVTLSCEQNLNHDAMYWYRQDPGQGLRLIYYSQIVNDFQKGDIAEGYSVSREKKESFPLTVTSAQKNPTAFYLCASSRVQGDNSPLHFGNGTRLTVT.

The gene calls are TRBV6-5 and TRBJ1-2, with 9 positions matching TRBD1. The CDR3 has 14 residues. V lost 5 bases to trimming and J lost 7 bases; unmatched junction nucleotides: 8. Germline assignment: CDR1 MNHEY and CDR2 SVGAGI. CDR3 in DNA: TGTGCCAGCAGTACAGGGGGCGTAGTTGGTGGCTACACCTTC. Translated, it gives CASSTGGVVGGYTF.

The V gene is TRBV2, the J gene TRBJ1-1, with a possible D match to TRBD1 (5 bases). The CDR3 runs 15 residues. Trimming stripped 11 bases from V and 0 bases from J, with 19 bases between. Germline CDR1 SNHLY, CDR2 FYNNEI. CDR3 loop: CAASFGGGMNTEAFF. The CDR3 bases are TGTGCCGCATCTTTCGGGGGAGGGATGAACACTGAAGCTTTCTTT. The variable domain in full, with the rest retrieved from reference TRBV2 and TRBJ1-1, is EPEVTQTPSHQVTQMGQEVILRCVPISNHLYFYWYRQILGQKVEFLVSFYNNEISEKSEIFDDQFSVERPDGSNFTLKIRSTKLEDSAMYFCAASFGGGMNTEAFFGQGTRLTVV.

The chain recombines TRBV4-1 with TRBJ2-3, with a tentative D call TRBD2 (6 bases). Germline CDR1 MGHRA, CDR2 YSYEKL. V lost 3 bases and J 1 base, leaving 17 bases between the germline ends. The CDR3 consists of 17 residues. CDR3 sequence reads: CASSHGVWASGTDTQYF. The DNA for the CDR3 is TGCGCCAGCAGCCATGGGGTCTGGGCTAGCGGCACAGATACGCAGTATTTT.

This chain uses TRBV5-4 with TRBJ2-7; 8 bases match TRBD2. After removal of 4 bases from V and 0 bases from J, the junction contained 3 bases not matched to a gene. Per germline, CDR1 SGHNT and CDR2 YYREEE (reference sequence). This CDR3 is 14 amino acids long. The DNA for the CDR3 is TGTGCCAGCAGCGGCGGGACTAGCTCCTACGAGCAGTACTTC. Translation: CASSGGTSSYEQYF.

The genes are TRBV5-1 and TRBJ1-6; TRBD1 aligns across 7 bases. The CDR3 length is 16 residues. Trimming at V came to 0 bases and at J to 7 bases, leaving 7 bases not matched to a gene. The germline CDR1 and CDR2 sequences are SGHRS and YFSETQ. The chain's CDR3 is CASSLGLRGGNSPLHF. The CDR3 DNA reads as TGCGCCAGCAGCTTGGGACTCAGGGGGGGAAATTCACCCCTCCACTTT.

The sample holds one count of this clone. V usage is TRBV7-2 and J usage is TRBJ2-7; D uncertain. Germline V gene data show CDR1 as SGHTA and CDR2 as FQGNSA. The CDR3 runs 14 residues. Trimming left V 2 bases short and J 0 bases short, with 8 bases between. CDR3 bases: TGTGCCAGCAGCTTATATCGTTACTCCTACGAGCAGTACTTC. It yields the protein CASSLYRYSYEQYF.

The chain employs TRBV18 and TRBJ1-2, with D perhaps TRBD1 (6 bases). V lost 6 bases, J lost 6 bases, and 11 bases lay in between. The V gene's germline CDR1 is KGHSH and CDR2 LQKENI. The CDR3 loop spans 12 amino acids. CDR3: CASSLTGDGYTF. CDR3 nucleotides: TGTGCCAGCTCCCTGACAGGAGATGGCTACACCTTC.

V is TRBV19 and J is TRBJ1-5; 7 bases match TRBD1. Germline CDR1 and CDR2: LNHDA and SQIVND (reference sequence). This CDR3 contains 16 residues. After removal of 5 bases from V and 2 bases from J, the junction contained 9 bases not matched to a gene. CDR3 residues: CASSGTGARGNQPQHF. CDR3 nucleotide sequence: TGTGCCAGTAGTGGAACAGGGGCTAGGGGCAATCAGCCCCAGCATTTT.

The sample holds a few counts of this clone. The chain is built from TRBV5-4 and TRBJ2-3, with 11 positions matching TRBD2. Looked up from germline, CDR1 is SGHNT and CDR2 is YYREEE (reference sequence). J lost 6 bases, V lost 0 bases, and 3 bases had no gene match. The CDR3 has 15 residues. The CDR3 nucleotides read TGTGCCAGCAGCTTGGATAGCGGGGGGGCCGATACGCAGTATTTT. Translating gives CASSLDSGGADTQYF.

This chain joins TRBV29-1 and TRBJ2-7; 7 nucleotides align to TRBD2. This CDR3 is built from 13 residues. Trimming removed 4 bases from V and 7 bases from J; junction bases left unmatched: 10. Germline V lookup: CDR1 SQVTM, CDR2 ANQGSEA. CDR3 in amino acids: CSVVRGGEGEQYF. CDR3 nucleotide sequence: TGCAGCGTTGTGAGGGGAGGGGAGGGAGAGCAGTACTTC.

The V and J genes are TRBV5-1 and TRBJ2-7, with D unclear. Trimming removed 2 bases at V and 6 bases at J, with 12 bases between. Per the germline V gene, CDR1 is SGHRS and CDR2 is YFSETQ. The CDR3 totals 13 residues. CDR3 DNA sequence: TGCGCCAGCAGCTTAGAGGTGTACGGCGAGCAGTACTTC. Its translation is CASSLEVYGEQYF. The variable domain in full, with the rest retrieved from reference TRBV5-1 and TRBJ2-7, is KAGVTQTPRYLIKTRGQQVTLSCSPISGHRSVSWYQQTPGQGLQFLFEYFSETQRNKGNFPGRFSGRQFSNSRSEMNVSTLELGDSALYLCASSLEVYGEQYFGPGTRLTVT.

The chain has TRBV6-5 and TRBJ2-7, with D maybe TRBD1 (5 bases). In germline, CDR1 is MNHEY, CDR2 SVGAGI. There are 15 residues in the CDR3. The V and J ends lost 0 bases and 2 bases respectively, with 11 bases between them. This CDR3 is CASSYSGDRAYEQYF. DNA for the CDR3: TGTGCCAGCAGTTACTCGGGTGACAGAGCCTACGAGCAGTACTTC.

This chain connects TRBV28 to TRBJ1-4, with D uncertain. Trimming left V 5 bases short and J 3 bases short, with 13 bases between. Per the germline V gene, CDR1 is MDHEN and CDR2 is SYDVKM. The CDR3 consists of 15 residues. The CDR3 is CASSPPGSANEKLFF. The DNA for the CDR3 is TGTGCCAGCAGTCCCCCGGGGAGTGCTAATGAAAAACTGTTTTTT. Together with reference TRBV28 and TRBJ1-4, the CDR3 gives the full variable domain: DVKVTQSSRYLVKRTGEKVFLECVQDMDHENMFWYRQDPGLGLRLIYFSYDVKMKEKGDIPEGYSVSREKKERFSLILESASTNQTSMYLCASSPPGSANEKLFFGSGTQLSVL.